This T cell receptor beta chain stems from a study of blood T cell repertoires in COVID-19. Study at large: The study drew acute and convalescent COVID-19 samples from the United States, Italy and Spain. In each case, the material was cDNA or gDNA derived from T cells, B-cell-depleted T cells, or PBMCs.

V gave up 4 bases and J gave up 5 bases; unmatched junction bases: 4. There are 14 residues in the CDR3. Germline CDR1 is LGHNA and CDR2 is YNFKEQ. This clone was detected a few times. Participant-reported clinical history was the basis for cohort assignment. As processed by the authors: Estimated nucleated cell counts came from reference gene primer amplification. Using immunoSEQ multiplex PCR, the repertoire was profiled, and TCRdb retains in-frame clones only, with some absent. For V, J and clone size, that table is used; D and trimming come from the DNA. The data contain 300,000 to 350,000 clones, roughly 85% of them seen just once; the ten biggest clones take up approximately 4.6%.

The rearrangement uses TRBV4-2 and TRBJ1-1; 10 bases agree with TRBD1. The clonotype was recovered from a woman in her 40s with acute COVID-19. Sequencing was carried out using PBMCs or T cells enriched from blood (not recorded which). CDR3 nucleotides: TGTGCCAGCAGCCTAGGACAGGGGGAGACTGAAGCTTTCTTT. It codes for CASSLGQGETEAFF.